This paragraph reports one T cell receptor (beta chain). The antigen is unknown. V gave up 2 bases and J gave up 7 bases, with 14 bases separating them. The CDR3 is made up of 15 amino acids. Random hexamers were used to reverse transcribe an amount of 0.5 to 1 ug RNA. Via MiXCR, TCRdb re-called the immunoSEQ multiplex PCR reads, giving one row per CDR3 protein. The sample lists 65,000 to 75,000 distinct CDR3 sequences, about 95% occurring once. This sample is drawn from a study of CD8 T cells in Susac syndrome. The study's findings and limits: TCR sequencing and HLA analysis covered a relatively small number of individuals.

Sequencing of TCR beta, carried out with a high-throughput approach, was applied to CD8+ and CD4+ T cells from the blood. Healthy donors constituted the control group, matched for age and sex. The chain couples TRBV12-3 or TRBV12-4 to TRBJ1-4; D gene ambiguous. The clonotype originates from a human donor in good health. The sample comprised CD8+ T cells from PBMCs. For the CDR3, the DNA is TGTGCCAGCAGTTTACGGCTTCCTAGCGTTGAAAAACTGTTTTTT. This translates into CASSLRLPSVEKLFF.